This section outlines one TCR beta chain sequence together with its context. Its target is not known. This record comes from a study of blood T cells in healthy people across ages. J was trimmed by 3 bases and V by 1 base; bases with no gene match: 4. Germline V gene lookup returns CDR1 MGHRA and CDR2 YSYEKL. The CDR3 spans 16 residues. Study conclusions and caveats: The diversity estimates, figures obtained from one million T cells, were considered underestimates. When set beside aged donors, long-lived donors presented more naive CD4+ cells and higher diversity. The fall in TCR beta diversity per million T cells was roughly linear with age.

Combining a sample-barcoded 5' primer with a J-beta primer mix, a second PCR ran for about 7 to 11 cycles. Every single cDNA molecule received a tag from a template-switch adaptor with 12 random nucleotides. TCRdb re-called the 5' RACE reads with MiXCR, one entry per CDR3 protein. The repertoire includes about 640,000 distinct CDR3 sequences, 45% to 65% of them detected once, and about two fifths sits in the top ten. The chain recombines TRBV4-1 with TRBJ2-4; 9 nucleotides agree with TRBD2. The sample taken for sequencing was blood. The source of this sequence is a man aged 60 to 69 in good health. CDR3 in DNA: TGCGCCAGCAGCCAAGGTCCAGCGGGGGGCAAAAACATTCAGTACTTC. Its translation is CASSQGPAGGKNIQYF.